This TCR beta chain was documented in a study of blood T cell repertoires in COVID-19. Background on the study: The cDNA or gDNA used as material had been derived from T cells, B-cell-depleted T cells, or PBMCs.

Germline CDR1 and CDR2: MDHEN and SYDVKM. This CDR3 has 13 residues. The V end was cut by 6 bases, the J end by 3 bases, with 11 bases between. Original analysis: Reference gene primer amplification gave estimated nucleated cell counts. The protocol was immunoSEQ multiplex PCR, while the TCRdb copy is restricted to in-frame clones and leaves out a portion. Clonal size and the V and J genes are those of that table, whereas D and trimming came from the DNA. This sample carries 130,000 or so clones, about 91% of them seen once, and the ten largest clones take 1.5%. The sample taken for sequencing was peripheral blood. The chain employs TRBV28 and TRBJ1-2; weak D call: TRBD1 (5 bases). The sequence came from a woman aged 55-69 years with acute or convalescent COVID-19. Here the CDR3 reads CASRLGQDYGYTF. The DNA of the CDR3 is TGTGCCAGCAGGCTTGGACAAGACTATGGCTACACCTTC.